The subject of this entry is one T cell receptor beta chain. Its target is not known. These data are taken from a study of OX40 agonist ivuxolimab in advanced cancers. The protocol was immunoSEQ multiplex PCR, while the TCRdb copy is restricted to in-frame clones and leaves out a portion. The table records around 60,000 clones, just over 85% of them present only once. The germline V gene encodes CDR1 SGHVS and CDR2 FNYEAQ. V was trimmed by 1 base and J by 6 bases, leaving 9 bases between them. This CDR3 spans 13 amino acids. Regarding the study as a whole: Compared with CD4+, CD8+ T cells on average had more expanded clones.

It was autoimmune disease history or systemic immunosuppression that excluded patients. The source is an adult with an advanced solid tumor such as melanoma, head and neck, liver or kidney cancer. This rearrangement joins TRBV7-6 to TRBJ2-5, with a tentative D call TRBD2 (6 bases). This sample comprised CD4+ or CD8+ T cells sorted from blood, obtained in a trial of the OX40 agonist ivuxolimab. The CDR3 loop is CASSLGGEKTQYF. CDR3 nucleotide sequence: TGTGCCAGCAGCTTAGGGGGGGAAAAGACCCAGTACTTC.